Presented here are 32 T cell receptor beta chains from one specimen sequenced in a study of T cell repertoires in aging, cancer and after chemotherapy. A mixed TRB-A/B primer pool amplified rearranged TRB by multiplex touch-down PCR. TCRdb fed the multiplex PCR reads into MiXCR, producing one record per CDR3 protein. Of about 5,300 distinct CDR3 sequences in the sample, roughly 25% were seen once. Peripheral blood genomic DNA, not sorted cells or RNA, was the template. The sample comprised blood. These TCRs come from a human donor with a solid tumor.

In its sample, this clonotype ranks as medium-sized (0.01 to 0.1%). The rearrangement uses TRBV18 and TRBJ1-4; D ambiguous. V shed 8 bases and J shed 1 base, with 8 bases lying between them. In germline, CDR1 is KGHSH, CDR2 LQKENI. This CDR3 is built from 13 residues. This CDR3 is CASHPRTNEKLFF. The CDR3 DNA reads as TGTGCCAGCCATCCACGAACTAATGAAAAACTGTTTTTT.

J is TRBJ1-4 and V is TRBV6-5; D ambiguous. CDR1 and CDR2 from the germline V gene are MNHEY and SVGAGI. Trimming cost V 1 base and J 6 bases, with 12 bases left between them. This CDR3 region has 15 residues. CDR3 bases: TGTGCCAGCAGTTACTGGAAGGGCAGCTATGAAAAACTGTTTTTT. Translating it yields CASSYWKGSYEKLFF.

This clonotype was counted only a few times. The J gene is TRBJ1-1, the V gene TRBV12-3 or TRBV12-4; possibly TRBD1 for D (5 bases). CDR3 length: 13 amino acids. Trimming removed 6 bases at V and 2 bases at J, with 10 bases between. CDR3 in amino acids: CASRQQDNTEAFF. Here the CDR3 DNA reads TGTGCCAGCAGACAACAGGATAACACTGAAGCTTTCTTT.

The chain carries TRBV7-2 and TRBJ1-1; D perhaps matches TRBD1 (5 bases). CDR1 SGHTA and CDR2 FQGNSA come from the germline V gene. The V end was cut by 4 bases, the J end by 0 bases, with 9 bases between. The CDR3 extends over 14 amino acids. This CDR3 reads CASSSQGMNTEAFF. The CDR3 DNA sequence: TGTGCCAGCAGCTCGCAGGGCATGAACACTGAAGCTTTCTTT.

This clonotype is classed as medium-sized. DNA of the CDR3: TGTGCCAGTGCGGACAGGGCCTTCTATGGCTACACCTTC. Translating it yields CASADRAFYGYTF. The chain carries TRBV19 and TRBJ1-2, with 8 nucleotides matching TRBD1. The CDR3 sequence is 13 residues long. V shed 8 bases, J shed 4 bases, and the junction held 6 bases outside the gene matches. Germline CDR1 LNHDA, CDR2 SQIVND (reference sequence).

This clonotype is deemed medium-sized (0.01 to 0.1%). The rearrangement uses TRBV19 and TRBJ2-6; 8 nucleotides match TRBD1. Germline V gene data show CDR1 as LNHDA and CDR2 as SQIVND (reference sequence). The CDR3 loop spans 15 amino acids. V lost 10 bases to trimming and J lost 0 bases; unmatched junction nucleotides: 5. In nucleotides, the CDR3 is TGTGCCACGCAGGGGGCCAACTCTGGGGCCAACGTCCTGACTTTC. It codes for CATQGANSGANVLTF.

The DNA for the CDR3 is TGTGCCAGCAGTTTGAGAGTCTTACGAAACGAGCAGTACTTC. This gives the protein CASSLRVLRNEQYF. The rearrangement uses TRBV12-3 or TRBV12-4 and TRBJ2-7; D gene ambiguous. Trimming pared 3 bases from V and 5 bases from J, leaving 14 bases between. The CDR3 is 14 amino acids.

The chain is built from TRBV21-1 and TRBJ2-7; the DNA was not compared with TRBD2, the D call given in the table. TRBV21-1 is tagged as a pseudogene. CDR3 length equals 15 residues. DNA of the CDR3: TGTGCCAGCAGCAGAGGAGCGGGACTGACCTACGGGCAGTACTTC. It yields the protein CASSRGAGLTYGQYF.

This clonotype is judged medium-sized. The chain couples TRBV19 to TRBJ2-5, with TRBD2 identical over 9 bases. CDR3 length equals 16 residues. The trim removed 1 base at V and 4 bases at J, leaving 7 bases unmatched. CDR1 and CDR2 (germline): LNHDA, SQIVND (reference sequence). The CDR3 DNA sequence: TGTGCCAGTAGTATAGCCCCTAGCGGGAAAGGAGAGACCCAGTACTTC. Amino acids: CASSIAPSGKGETQYF.

The rearrangement joins TRBV9 to TRBJ2-2, with D unclear. The V gene lost 2 bases and the J gene lost 2 bases, with 4 bases spanning the gap. The CDR3 spans 13 residues. Germline assignment: CDR1 SGDLS and CDR2 YYNGEE. The DNA of the CDR3 is TGTGCCAGCAGCGTCATCAACACCGGGGAGCTGTTTTTT. It yields the protein CASSVINTGELFF.

This clonotype is labeled medium-sized. The V and J genes are TRBV24-1 and TRBJ2-5; either TRBD1 or TRBD2 may fit D (5 bases each). V lost 4 bases and J lost 1, with 12 bases in between. Germline V gene sequence: CDR1 KGHDR, CDR2 SFDVKD. The CDR3 has 15 residues. The CDR3 loop reads CATSDPGPAQETQYF. The DNA for the CDR3 is TGTGCCACCAGTGACCCGGGACCGGCCCAAGAGACCCAGTACTTC.

J is TRBJ2-1 and V is TRBV24-1, with TRBD2 identical over 10 bases. V trimming: 6 bases; J trimming: 6 bases; junction bases outside the gene matches: 13. Germline V gene lookup returns CDR1 KGHDR and CDR2 SFDVKD. The CDR3 covers 17 residues. The CDR3 DNA is TGTGCCACCAGTCAACACTTTCTAGCGGGAGTTGGCAATGAGCAGTTCTTC. This encodes CATSQHFLAGVGNEQFF.

On this clonotype: The germline gene is not matched at one end of the junction; a read error may be the cause. The chain links TRBV5-5 to TRBJ2-1; D not certain. The CDR3 covers 13 residues. From germline, CDR1 is SGHKS and CDR2 YYEKEE (reference sequence). CDR3 in amino acids: CASATLPDNEQFF. The DNA for the CDR3 is TGCGCCAGCGCCACCCTTCCGGACAATGAGCAGTTCTTC.

This sequence joins TRBV29-1 and TRBJ2-5, with 12 nucleotides matching TRBD2. This CDR3 comprises 14 residues. Germline V gene lookup returns CDR1 SQVTM and CDR2 ANQGSEA. The V segment lost 7 bases and the J segment 4 bases; nucleotides outside the gene matches: 7. CDR3 sequence: CSGALAGGPETQYF. CDR3 DNA: TGCAGCGGTGCCCTAGCGGGAGGGCCAGAGACCCAGTACTTC. Filled out from reference TRBV29-1 and TRBJ2-5, the complete variable domain reads SAVISQKPSRDICQRGTSLTIQCQVDSQVTMMFWYRQQPGQSLTLIATANQGSEATYESGFVIDKFPISRPNLTFSTLTVSNMSPEDSSIYLCSGALAGGPETQYFGPGTRLLVL.

A note on this clonotype: Possible read error: a much larger clone is one base away. CDR3 nucleotides: TGTGCCAGCAGCTTCGGGAAGACCCAGTACTTC. Protein: CASSFGKTQYF. V gene TRBV5-6 combines with J gene TRBJ2-5, with a weak D call TRBD2 (5 bases). Germline loops: CDR1 SGHDT, CDR2 YYEEEE. Trimming shortened V by 2 bases and J by 6 bases, and 5 bases separated the two germline ends. CDR3 length equals 11 residues.

By its share, this clonotype is medium-sized. The CDR3 DNA sequence: TGTGCCAGCAAATCGAATACAGAGGGTTTACCCGGGGAGCTGTTTTTT. Its protein is CASKSNTEGLPGELFF. The chain couples TRBV5-4 to TRBJ2-2; D might be TRBD2 (5 bases). The ends were cut back, 6 bases at V and 6 bases at J, with 21 bases in the middle. Germline assignment: CDR1 SGHNT and CDR2 YYREEE (reference sequence). CDR3 size: 16 residues.

This chain uses TRBV29-1 with TRBJ2-1; tentative D call: TRBD1 (8 bases). This CDR3 spans 14 amino acids. Trimming cost V 0 bases and J 9 bases, with 15 bases left between them. Germline V gives CDR1 SQVTM, CDR2 ANQGSEA. CDR3 sequence reads: CSVEDPNRGGEQFF. CDR3 DNA: TGCAGCGTTGAAGATCCAAACAGGGGGGGTGAGCAGTTCTTC.

A note on this clonotype: A read error may explain this, as a much larger clone is one base away. V is TRBV18 and J is TRBJ2-2; D is perhaps TRBD1 or TRBD2 (6 bases each). This CDR3 has 16 amino acids. Germline CDR1 is KGHSH and CDR2 is LQKENI. CDR3 bases: TGTGCCAGCTCACCCCCCGGGGGCGCGAACACCGGGGAGATGTTTTTT. Translating gives CASSPPGGANTGEMFF.

The table lists this clonotype with a few counts. The J gene is TRBJ2-6, the V gene TRBV6-6; the match to TRBD2 covers 15 bases. CDR3 size: 20 residues. Germline V CDR1 and CDR2: MNHNY, SVGAGI (reference sequence). The V gene end was trimmed by 5 bases and the J gene end by 0 bases; junction bases not matched to a gene: 8. The CDR3 nucleotides are TGTGCCAGCAGTACAGGGACTAGCGGGAGGTTCCCCTCTGGGGCCAACGTCCTGACTTTC. The encoded protein is CASSTGTSGRFPSGANVLTF.

This clonotype qualifies as medium-sized. J is TRBJ1-2 and V is TRBV29-1; the D gene is possibly TRBD1 (6 bases). V was cut by 6 bases and J by 8 bases, with 10 bases left in between. Germline V CDR1 and CDR2: SQVTM, ANQGSEA. The CDR3 runs to 10 residues. The CDR3 is CSVDSDGYTF. In nucleotides, the CDR3 is TGCAGCGTGGACAGCGACGGCTACACCTTC.

This clonotype is labeled as medium-sized. The CDR3 nucleotides are TGTGCCAGTAGCGGTCTTGATTGGGGCGGGAGAGATACGCAGTATTTT. Translated, it gives CASSGLDWGGRDTQYF. The chain uses TRBV19 and TRBJ2-3; 7 positions match TRBD2. The junction had 14 bases not matched to a gene; V was cut back by 6 bases and J by 5 bases. Per germline, CDR1 LNHDA and CDR2 SQIVND (reference sequence). The CDR3 loop spans 16 amino acids.

The chain joins TRBV20-1 to TRBJ2-2; possibly TRBD2 for D (5 bases). From germline, CDR1 is DFQATT and CDR2 SNEGSKA (reference sequence). This CDR3 region has 16 residues. The V end was cut by 5 bases, the J end by 1 base, with 17 bases between. CDR3 amino acids: CSAPRAWTVNTGELFF. For the CDR3, the DNA is TGCAGTGCTCCGCGGGCCTGGACGGTGAACACCGGGGAGCTGTTTTTT.

This clonotype qualifies as medium-sized (0.01 to 0.1%). The chain uses TRBV6-5 and TRBJ2-1, with D possibly being TRBD1 or TRBD2 (6 bases each). V shed 0 bases and J shed 7 bases, with 10 bases lying between them. The CDR3 extends over 14 amino acids. Germline assignment: CDR1 MNHEY and CDR2 SVGAGI. The CDR3 region has the DNA TGTGCCAGCAGTTACTCTGGGGGGCTGAATGAGCAGTTCTTC. This gives the protein CASSYSGGLNEQFF.

This chain joins TRBV24-1 and TRBJ2-1; D not resolved. The germline V gene has CDR1 KGHDR and CDR2 SFDVKD. Trimming shortened V by 9 bases and J by 2 bases, and 10 bases separated the two germline ends. CDR3 length: 13 amino acids. The CDR3, as DNA: TGTGCCACCGGGTACGGTGCCTACAATGAGCAGTTCTTC. This translates into CATGYGAYNEQFF.

This clonotype is medium-sized within its sample. The rearrangement joins TRBV6-5 to TRBJ2-7, with 13 nucleotides matching TRBD2. This CDR3 region has 13 residues. The V gene end was trimmed by 10 bases and the J gene end by 5 bases; junction bases not matched to a gene: 5. Germline V lookup: CDR1 MNHEY, CDR2 SVGAGI. As DNA, the CDR3 is TGTGCCACTCGGACTAGCGGGAGCAACGAGCAGTACTTC. Translation gives CATRTSGSNEQYF.

As concerns this clonotype: Germline and junction disagree at one end, which may indicate a read error. The V and J genes are TRBV5-6 and TRBJ1-4; possible D gene TRBD1, 6 bases. This CDR3 is 15 amino acids long. Germline loops: CDR1 SGHDT, CDR2 YYEEEE. The CDR3 DNA sequence: TGCGCCAGCAGCTTGGCGGGGCCCAGGGGTGAAAAACTGTTTTTT. It encodes CASSLAGPRGEKLFF.

The chain employs TRBV19 and TRBJ2-7, with 11 positions matching TRBD1. Germline V gives CDR1 LNHDA, CDR2 SQIVND (reference sequence). This CDR3 is 15 amino acids long. V was pared by 6 bases and J by 5 bases, with 9 bases of the junction left unmatched. CDR3 coding DNA: TGTGCCAGTAGCCCAGGGACAGGGGGGCAGCACGAGCAGTACTTC. Translating gives CASSPGTGGQHEQYF.

The chain uses TRBV29-1 and TRBJ2-7; D gene ambiguous. Per the germline V gene, CDR1 is SQVTM and CDR2 is ANQGSEA. The V end was cut by 3 bases, the J end by 2 bases, with 8 bases between. The CDR3 extends over 12 amino acids. CDR3 sequence reads: CSVERTAYEQYF. CDR3 bases: TGCAGCGTTGAGCGGACGGCCTACGAGCAGTACTTC.

The count of this clonotype is one. The chain employs TRBV20-1 and TRBJ2-7, with TRBD1 as a possible D gene (5 bases). The V gene's germline CDR1 is DFQATT and CDR2 SNEGSKA (reference sequence). The CDR3 runs to 13 residues. V lost 1 base to trimming and J lost 2 bases, with 9 bases between them. The CDR3 DNA sequence: TGCAGTGCTAGAGCGGGCAGGGCCTACGAGCAGTACTTC. Its translation: CSARAGRAYEQYF.

The V call is TRBV28, the J call TRBJ1-2; no definite D call. This CDR3 has 17 residues. Germline V lookup: CDR1 MDHEN, CDR2 SYDVKM. Trimming took 5 bases from V and 0 from J, leaving 19 bases between them. CDR3 amino acids: CASSPLVAGAANYGYTF. CDR3 DNA: TGTGCCAGCAGTCCTTTGGTTGCAGGTGCTGCTAACTATGGCTACACCTTC.

This clonotype occurred a few times. The V call is TRBV5-1, the J call TRBJ1-5; D remains unclear. The CDR3 has 13 residues. The V end lost 1 base, the J end lost 8 bases, and 10 bases lay between the germline ends. The germline gives CDR1 SGHRS, CDR2 YFSETQ. Written as DNA, the CDR3 is TGCGCCAGCAGCTTGACCGGGGATGAGCCCCAGCATTTT. This translates into CASSLTGDEPQHF.

The chain uses TRBV28 and TRBJ2-1; unclear D gene. V gave up 8 bases and J gave up 8 bases, with 7 bases separating them. CDR1 is MDHEN and CDR2 is SYDVKM in the germline V gene. This CDR3 has 10 amino acids. This chain's CDR3 is CASGSYEQFF. The CDR3 bases are TGTGCCAGCGGATCCTATGAGCAGTTCTTC.